The clone carrying this TCR beta chain was seen only a few times. The target antigen is unknown. Trimming cost V 7 bases and J 6 bases, with 19 bases left between them. CDR1 and CDR2 from the germline V gene are SGHRS and YFSETQ. The CDR3 totals 14 residues. These data come from a study of T cells in Graves' hyperthyroidism and ophthalmopathy. Notes on the study in general: Before onset, by a median of approximately 5.9 months, the model predicted ophthalmopathy.

Amplification yielded TCR beta CDR3 regions, with RNA transcripts as the source. Carried out on the TCR CDR3, a first-round RT-PCR used the HTBI primer set. TCRdb itself ran the multiplex PCR reads through MiXCR, one entry per CDR3 protein. The table includes around 400,000 distinct CDR3 sequences, roughly 25% detected once. The chain is built from TRBV5-1 and TRBJ1-1; unclear D gene. The receptor comes from a man in his fifties with Graves' hyperthyroidism. Sequenced material: blood. CDR3 amino acids: CASSLSAVTAEAFF. The CDR3 coding sequence is TGCGCCAGCTCCCTGTCGGCCGTCACCGCTGAAGCTTTCTTT.